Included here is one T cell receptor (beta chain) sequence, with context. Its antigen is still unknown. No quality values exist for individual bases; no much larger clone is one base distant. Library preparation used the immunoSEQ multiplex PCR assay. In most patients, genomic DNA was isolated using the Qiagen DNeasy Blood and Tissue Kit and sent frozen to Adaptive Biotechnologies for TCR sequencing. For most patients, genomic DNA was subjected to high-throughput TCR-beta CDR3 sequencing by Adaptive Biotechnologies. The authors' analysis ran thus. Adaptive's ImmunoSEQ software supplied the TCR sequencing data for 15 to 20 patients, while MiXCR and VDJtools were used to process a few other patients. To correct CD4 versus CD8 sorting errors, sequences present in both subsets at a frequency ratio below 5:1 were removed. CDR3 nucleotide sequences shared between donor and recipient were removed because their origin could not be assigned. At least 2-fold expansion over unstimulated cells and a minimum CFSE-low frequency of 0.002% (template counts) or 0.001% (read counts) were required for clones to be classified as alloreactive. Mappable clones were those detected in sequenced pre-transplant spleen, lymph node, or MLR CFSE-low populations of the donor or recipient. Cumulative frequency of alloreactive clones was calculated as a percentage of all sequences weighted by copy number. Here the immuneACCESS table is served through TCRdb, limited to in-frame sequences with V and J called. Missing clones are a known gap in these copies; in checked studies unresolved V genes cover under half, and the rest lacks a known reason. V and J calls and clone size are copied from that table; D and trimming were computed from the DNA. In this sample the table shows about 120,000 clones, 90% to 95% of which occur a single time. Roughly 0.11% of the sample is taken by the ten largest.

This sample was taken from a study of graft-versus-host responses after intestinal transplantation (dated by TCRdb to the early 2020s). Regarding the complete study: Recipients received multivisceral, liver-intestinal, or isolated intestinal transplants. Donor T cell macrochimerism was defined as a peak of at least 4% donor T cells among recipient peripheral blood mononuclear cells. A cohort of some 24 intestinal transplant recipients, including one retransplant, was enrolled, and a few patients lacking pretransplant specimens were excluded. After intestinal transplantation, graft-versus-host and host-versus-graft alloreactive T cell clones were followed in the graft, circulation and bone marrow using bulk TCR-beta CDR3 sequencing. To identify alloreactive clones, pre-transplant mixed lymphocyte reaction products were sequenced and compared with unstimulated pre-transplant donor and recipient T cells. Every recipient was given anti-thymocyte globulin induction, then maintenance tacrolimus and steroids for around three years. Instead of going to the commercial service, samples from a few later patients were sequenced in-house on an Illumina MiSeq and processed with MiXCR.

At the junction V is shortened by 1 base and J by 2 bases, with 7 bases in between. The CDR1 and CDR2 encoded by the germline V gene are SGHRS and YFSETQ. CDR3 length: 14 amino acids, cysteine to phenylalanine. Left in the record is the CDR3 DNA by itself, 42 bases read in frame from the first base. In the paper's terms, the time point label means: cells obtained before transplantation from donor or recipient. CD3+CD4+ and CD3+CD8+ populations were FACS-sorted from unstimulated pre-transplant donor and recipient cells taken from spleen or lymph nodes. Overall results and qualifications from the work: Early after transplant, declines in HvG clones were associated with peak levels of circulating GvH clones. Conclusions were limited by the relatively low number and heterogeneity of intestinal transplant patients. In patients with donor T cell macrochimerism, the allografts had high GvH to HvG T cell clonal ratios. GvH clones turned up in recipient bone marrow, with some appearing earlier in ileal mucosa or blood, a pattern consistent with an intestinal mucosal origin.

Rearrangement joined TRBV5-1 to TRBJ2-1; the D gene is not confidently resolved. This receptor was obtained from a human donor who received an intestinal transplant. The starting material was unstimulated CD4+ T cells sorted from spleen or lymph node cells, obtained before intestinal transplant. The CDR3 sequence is CASSLSYAYNEQFF. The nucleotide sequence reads TGCGCCAGCAGCTTGTCCTATGCCTACAATGAGCAGTTCTTC.